This is a list of T cell receptor beta chains from one sample in a study of shared clonotypes between healthy human individuals. Assay used: immunoSEQ multiplex PCR; TCRdb lists only in-frame clones, some missing. The repertoire includes over 2 million clones, 85% to 95% of them detected once, and 0.37% sits in the top ten. The sample was naive CD4+ T cells from PBMCs. Receptor source: a man in his late teens or twenties in good health. Some clones in this sample may be carry-over from other donors' samples. Both conserved end residues are part of each CDR3. Each record gives: V gene, J gene, D gene, clone size, CDR3 protein, CDR3 DNA. A D gene is named only where the DNA matches it firmly. Size values are once, few and many counts, or a class for expanded clones, and some rows have none.

TRBV29-1	TRBJ2-5	NA	NA	CSVEGGSRSQETQYF	TGCAGCGTTGAGGGTGGCAGTCGAAGCCAAGAGACCCAGTACTTC
TRBV7-8	TRBJ2-1	TRBD2	NA	CASSTGGGQFF	TGTGCCAGCAGTACCGGCGGGGGGCAGTTCTTC
TRBV7-8	TRBJ2-7	TRBD2	NA	CASSLPTSGASSYEQYF	TGTGCCAGCAGCTTACCCACTAGCGGGGCAAGCTCCTACGAGCAGTACTTC
TRBV11-1	TRBJ1-2	TRBD1	NA	CASSQDRGPGYTF	TGTGCCAGCAGCCAGGACAGGGGGCCTGGCTACACCTTC
TRBV5-1	TRBJ1-3	TRBD1	NA	CASSSNGQGPGNTIYF	TGCGCCAGCAGCTCGAATGGACAGGGCCCTGGAAACACCATATATTTT
TRBV29-1	TRBJ2-7	NA	NA	CSVESSAAYEQYF	TGCAGCGTTGAATCTAGCGCCGCCTACGAGCAGTACTTC
TRBV7-9	TRBJ1-3	NA	NA	CASSPGNSGNTIYF	TGTGCCAGCAGCCCGGGAAACTCTGGAAACACCATATATTTT
TRBV11-3	TRBJ2-7	NA	NA	CASSLGPQEQYF	TGTGCCAGCAGCTTAGGCCCCCAAGAGCAGTACTTC
TRBV10-3	TRBJ2-7	NA	NA	CAISEYGGLGDEQYF	TGTGCCATCAGTGAGTACGGAGGGCTGGGAGACGAGCAGTACTTC
TRBV2	TRBJ2-5	TRBD1	NA	CASRRDSRETQYF	TGTGCCAGCAGGAGGGACAGCAGAGAGACCCAGTACTTC
TRBV18	TRBJ2-1	TRBD2	once	CASSPRLAGTGNEQFF	TGTGCCAGCTCACCACGGCTAGCGGGGACTGGCAATGAGCAGTTCTTC
TRBV30	TRBJ1-5	NA	few	CAWSLGEGQPQHF	TGTGCCTGGAGTCTAGGGGAAGGTCAGCCCCAGCATTTT
TRBV7-6	TRBJ2-5	NA	NA	CASSFSGAETQYF	TGTGCCAGCAGCTTTTCCGGTGCGGAGACCCAGTACTTC
TRBV7-2	TRBJ2-3	NA	NA	CASSIGTGTDTQYF	TGTGCCAGCAGCATAGGGACTGGCACAGATACGCAGTATTTT
TRBV15	TRBJ1-1	NA	NA	CATSRDLRGLNTEAFF	TGTGCCACCAGCAGAGATTTGCGGGGTTTGAACACTGAAGCTTTCTTT